This TCR beta chain was found in a study of blood T cell repertoires in COVID-19. Study details: Samples taken during acute and convalescent COVID-19 were collected in the United States, Italy and Spain. PBMCs, B-cell-depleted T cells, or T cells provided the cDNA or gDNA that made up the material.

Per the study methods: How many nucleated cells were present was estimated from reference gene primer amplification. Generated by immunoSEQ multiplex PCR, the TCRdb table keeps only in-frame clones and is missing some. V, J and clone size were drawn from that table, and D and trimming were deduced from the DNA. The sample includes 150,000 to 200,000 clones, over 75% seen only once; the top ten take 13%. The J segment lost 2 bases and the V segment lost 0 bases, leaving 4 bases of the junction unmatched. CDR1 and CDR2 (germline): SGHRS, YFSETQ. There are 16 residues in the CDR3. The specimen was peripheral blood. The J gene is TRBJ2-7, the V gene TRBV5-1; 11 bases are shared with TRBD2. The TCR comes from a man in his fifties or sixties who had recovered from COVID-19. CDR3 in amino acids: CASSLGELAGAYEQYF. The CDR3 DNA reads as TGCGCCAGCAGCTTGGGGGAACTAGCGGGGGCCTACGAGCAGTACTTC.